The table lists the clone carrying this T cell receptor (beta chain) with a few counts. The table came from immunoSEQ multiplex PCR; TCRdb's copy has only in-frame clones and leaves some out. The data hold 190,000 or so clones, with 90% to 95% observed a single time. This sample is drawn from a study of blood T cell repertoires in COVID-19. Study context: T cells, B-cell-depleted T cells, or PBMCs provided the cDNA or gDNA that served as material.

CDR3 size: 15 residues. Germline-derived CDR1 and CDR2 are SGDLS and YYNGEE. Trimming took 4 bases from V and 10 from J; bases not matched to a gene: 7. The chain combines TRBV9 with TRBJ1-6, with 11 bases matching TRBD1. The sample comprised peripheral blood. This clonotype was obtained from a man aged 30-40 years with COVID-19, enrolled during active disease. CDR3 coding DNA: TGTGCCAGCAGCCCCGAGGGACAGGGGGGATCACCCCTCCACTTT. Its translation is CASSPEGQGGSPLHF.